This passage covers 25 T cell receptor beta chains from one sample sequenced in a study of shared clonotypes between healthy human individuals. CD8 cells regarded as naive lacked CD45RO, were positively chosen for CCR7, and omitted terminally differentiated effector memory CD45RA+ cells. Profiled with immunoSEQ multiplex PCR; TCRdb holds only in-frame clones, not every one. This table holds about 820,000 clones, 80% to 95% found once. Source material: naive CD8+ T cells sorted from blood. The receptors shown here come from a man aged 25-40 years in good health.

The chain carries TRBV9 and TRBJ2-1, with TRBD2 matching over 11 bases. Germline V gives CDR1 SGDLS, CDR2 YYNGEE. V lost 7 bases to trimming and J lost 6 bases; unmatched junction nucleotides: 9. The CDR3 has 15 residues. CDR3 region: CASSTSGNIANEQFF. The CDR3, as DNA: TGTGCCAGCTCGACTAGCGGGAACATTGCCAATGAGCAGTTCTTC.

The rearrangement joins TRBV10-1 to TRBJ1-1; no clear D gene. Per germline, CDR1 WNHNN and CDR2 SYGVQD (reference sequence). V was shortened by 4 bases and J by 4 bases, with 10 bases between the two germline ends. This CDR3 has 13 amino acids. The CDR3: CASSGTLGTEAFF. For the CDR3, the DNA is TGCGCCAGCAGTGGCACGCTGGGCACTGAAGCTTTCTTT.

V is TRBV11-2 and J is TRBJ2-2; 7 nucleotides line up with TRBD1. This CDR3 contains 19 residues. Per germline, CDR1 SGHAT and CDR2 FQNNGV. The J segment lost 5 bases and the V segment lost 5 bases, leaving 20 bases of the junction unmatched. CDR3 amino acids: CASSLYYSGTALRTGELFF. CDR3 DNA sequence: TGTGCCAGCAGCCTTTACTACTCCGGGACAGCATTGAGGACCGGGGAGCTGTTTTTT.

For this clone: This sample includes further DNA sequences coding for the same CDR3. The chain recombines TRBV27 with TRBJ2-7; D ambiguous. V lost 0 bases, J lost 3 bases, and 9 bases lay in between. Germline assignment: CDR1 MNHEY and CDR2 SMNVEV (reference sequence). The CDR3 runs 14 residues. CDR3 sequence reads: CASSLSGTVYEQYF. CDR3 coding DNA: TGTGCCAGCAGTTTATCGGGCACTGTCTACGAGCAGTACTTC.

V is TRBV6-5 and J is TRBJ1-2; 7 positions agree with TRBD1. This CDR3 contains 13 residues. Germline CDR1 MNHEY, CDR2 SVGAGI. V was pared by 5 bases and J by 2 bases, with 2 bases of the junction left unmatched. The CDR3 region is CASSLQGNYGYTF. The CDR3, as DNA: TGTGCCAGCAGTCTACAGGGGAACTATGGCTACACCTTC.

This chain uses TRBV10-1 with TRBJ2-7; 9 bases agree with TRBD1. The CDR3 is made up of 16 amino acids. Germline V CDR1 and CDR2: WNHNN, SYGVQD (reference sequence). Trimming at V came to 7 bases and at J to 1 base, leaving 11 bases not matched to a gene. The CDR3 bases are TGCGCCAGCACCTACACAGGGGGCGAATATTCCTACGAGCAGTACTTC. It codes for CASTYTGGEYSYEQYF.

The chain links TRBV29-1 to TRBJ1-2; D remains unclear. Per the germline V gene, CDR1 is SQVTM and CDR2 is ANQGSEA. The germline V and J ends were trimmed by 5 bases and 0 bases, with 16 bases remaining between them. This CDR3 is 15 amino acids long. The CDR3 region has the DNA TGCAGCGTTATCATCACGGATGACTCTAACTATGGCTACACCTTC. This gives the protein CSVIITDDSNYGYTF.

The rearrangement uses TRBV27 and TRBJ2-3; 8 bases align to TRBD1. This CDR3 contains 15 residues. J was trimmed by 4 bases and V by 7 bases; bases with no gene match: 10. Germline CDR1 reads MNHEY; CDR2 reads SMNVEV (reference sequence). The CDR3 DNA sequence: TGTGCCAGCAACGTAGGCCAGGGGGCGTCAGATACGCAGTATTTT. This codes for CASNVGQGASDTQYF.

The CDR3 coding sequence is TGTGCCACCAGCAGACGGACTGGGGAGGAGACCCAGTACTTC. It specifies CATSRRTGEETQYF. This sequence joins TRBV15 and TRBJ2-5, with D perhaps TRBD2 (5 bases). Germline CDR1 is LNHNV and CDR2 is YYDKDF (reference sequence). Trimming removed 2 bases at V and 5 bases at J, with 12 bases between. The CDR3 sequence is 14 residues long.

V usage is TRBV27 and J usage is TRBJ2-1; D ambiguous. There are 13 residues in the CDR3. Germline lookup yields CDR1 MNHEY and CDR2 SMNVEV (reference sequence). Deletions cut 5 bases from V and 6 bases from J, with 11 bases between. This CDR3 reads CASSPRFGNEQFF. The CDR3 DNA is TGTGCCAGCAGTCCCCGATTCGGCAATGAGCAGTTCTTC.

Here the CDR3 reads CASSLRADRNNEQFF. The CDR3 nucleotides read TGTGCCAGCAGCTTGAGGGCAGACAGAAACAATGAGCAGTTCTTC. V and J are TRBV7-6 and TRBJ2-1; D could derive from TRBD1 or TRBD2 (5 bases each). The CDR3 covers 15 residues. Germline CDR1 is SGHVS and CDR2 is FNYEAQ. V lost 3 bases and J 5 bases, leaving 14 bases between the germline ends.

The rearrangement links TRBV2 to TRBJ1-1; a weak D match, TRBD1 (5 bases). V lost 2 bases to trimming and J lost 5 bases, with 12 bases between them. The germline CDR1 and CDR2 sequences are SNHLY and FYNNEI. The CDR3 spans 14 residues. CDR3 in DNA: TGTGCCAGCAGTGAATATCAGGGTTGGACTGAAGCTTTCTTT. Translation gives CASSEYQGWTEAFF.

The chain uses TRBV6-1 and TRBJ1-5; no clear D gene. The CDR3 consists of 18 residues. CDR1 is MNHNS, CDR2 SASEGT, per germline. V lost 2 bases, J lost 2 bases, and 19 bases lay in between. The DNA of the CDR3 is TGTGCCAGCAGTGAATTTTCTAAGGACTTGGTGGGCAATCAGCCCCAGCATTTT. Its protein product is CASSEFSKDLVGNQPQHF.

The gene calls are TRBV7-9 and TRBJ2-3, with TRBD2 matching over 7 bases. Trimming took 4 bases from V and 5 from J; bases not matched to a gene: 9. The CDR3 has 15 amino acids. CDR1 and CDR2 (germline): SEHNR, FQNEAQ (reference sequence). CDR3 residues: CASSSVQRGGDTQYF. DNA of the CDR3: TGTGCCAGCAGCTCCGTCCAGCGGGGTGGAGATACGCAGTATTTT.

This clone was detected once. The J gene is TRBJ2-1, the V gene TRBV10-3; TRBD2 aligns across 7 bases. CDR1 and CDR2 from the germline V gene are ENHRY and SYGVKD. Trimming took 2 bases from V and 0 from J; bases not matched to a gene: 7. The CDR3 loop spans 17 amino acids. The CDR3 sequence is CAISEPSGTHSYNEQFF. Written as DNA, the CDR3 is TGTGCCATCAGTGAGCCGAGCGGGACCCACTCCTACAATGAGCAGTTCTTC.

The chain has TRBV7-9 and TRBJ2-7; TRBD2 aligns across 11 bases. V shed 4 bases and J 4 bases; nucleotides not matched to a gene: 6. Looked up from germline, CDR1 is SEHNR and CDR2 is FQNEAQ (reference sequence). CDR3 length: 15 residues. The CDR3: CASSSDSGRVYEQYF. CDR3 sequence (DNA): TGTGCCAGCAGCTCAGATAGCGGGAGGGTGTACGAGCAGTACTTC. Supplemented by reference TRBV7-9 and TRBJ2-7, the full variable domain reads DTGVSQNPRHKITKRGQNVTFRCDPISEHNRLYWYRQTLGQGPEFLTYFQNEAQLEKSRLLSDRFSAERPKGSFSTLEIQRTEQGDSAMYLCASSSDSGRVYEQYFGPGTRLTVT.

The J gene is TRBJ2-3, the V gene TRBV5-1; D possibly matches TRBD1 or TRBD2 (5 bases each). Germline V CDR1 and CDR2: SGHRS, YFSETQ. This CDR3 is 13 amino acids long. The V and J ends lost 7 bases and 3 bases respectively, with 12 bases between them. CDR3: CASGTGGTDTQYF. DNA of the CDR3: TGCGCCAGCGGGACGGGCGGAACAGATACGCAGTATTTT.

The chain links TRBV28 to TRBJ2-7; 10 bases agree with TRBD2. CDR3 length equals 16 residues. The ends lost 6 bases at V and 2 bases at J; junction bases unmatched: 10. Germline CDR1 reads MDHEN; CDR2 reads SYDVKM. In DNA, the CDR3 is TGTGCCAGCAGCTCCGTGTTAGCGGGAGGCACCTACGAGCAGTACTTC. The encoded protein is CASSSVLAGGTYEQYF.

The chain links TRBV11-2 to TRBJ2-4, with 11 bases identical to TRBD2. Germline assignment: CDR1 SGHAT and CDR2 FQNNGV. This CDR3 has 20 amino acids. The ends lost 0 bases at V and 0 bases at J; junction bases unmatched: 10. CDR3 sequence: CASSLDRWTSGRLAKNIQYF. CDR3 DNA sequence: TGTGCCAGCAGCTTAGATCGGTGGACTAGCGGGCGACTAGCCAAAAACATTCAGTACTTC.

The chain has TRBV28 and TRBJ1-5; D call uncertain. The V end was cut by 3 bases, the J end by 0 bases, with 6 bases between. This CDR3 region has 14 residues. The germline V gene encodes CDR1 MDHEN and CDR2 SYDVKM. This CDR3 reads CASSLFLSNQPQHF. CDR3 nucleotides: TGTGCCAGCAGTTTGTTTCTTAGCAATCAGCCCCAGCATTTT. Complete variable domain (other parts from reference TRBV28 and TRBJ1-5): DVKVTQSSRYLVKRTGEKVFLECVQDMDHENMFWYRQDPGLGLRLIYFSYDVKMKEKGDIPEGYSVSREKKERFSLILESASTNQTSMYLCASSLFLSNQPQHFGDGTRLSIL.

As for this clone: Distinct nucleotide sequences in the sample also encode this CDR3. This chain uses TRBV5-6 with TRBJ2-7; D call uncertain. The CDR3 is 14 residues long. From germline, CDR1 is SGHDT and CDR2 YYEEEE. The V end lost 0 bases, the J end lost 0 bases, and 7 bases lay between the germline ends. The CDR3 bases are TGTGCCAGCAGCTTGGTCGCGAGCTCCTACGAGCAGTACTTC. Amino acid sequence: CASSLVASSYEQYF.

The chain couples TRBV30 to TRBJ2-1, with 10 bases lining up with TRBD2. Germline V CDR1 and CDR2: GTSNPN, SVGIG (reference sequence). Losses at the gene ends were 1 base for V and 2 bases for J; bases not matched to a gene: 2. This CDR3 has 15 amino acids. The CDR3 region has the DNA TGTGCCTGGAGTGACGGGACTAGCGCCTACAATGAGCAGTTCTTC. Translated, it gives CAWSDGTSAYNEQFF.

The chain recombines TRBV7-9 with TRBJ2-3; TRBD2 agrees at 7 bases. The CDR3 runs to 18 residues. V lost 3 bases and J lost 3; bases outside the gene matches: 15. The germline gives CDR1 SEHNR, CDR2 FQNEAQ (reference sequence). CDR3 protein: CASSFRGPGRERTDTQYF. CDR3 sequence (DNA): TGTGCCAGCAGCTTTAGAGGGCCGGGGCGGGAGAGAACAGATACGCAGTATTTT.

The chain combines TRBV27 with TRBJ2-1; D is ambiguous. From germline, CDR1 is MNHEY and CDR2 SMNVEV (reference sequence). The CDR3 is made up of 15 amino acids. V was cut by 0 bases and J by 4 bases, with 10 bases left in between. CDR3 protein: CASSLSDYSYNEQFF. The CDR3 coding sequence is TGTGCCAGCAGTTTATCCGATTACAGTTACAATGAGCAGTTCTTC.

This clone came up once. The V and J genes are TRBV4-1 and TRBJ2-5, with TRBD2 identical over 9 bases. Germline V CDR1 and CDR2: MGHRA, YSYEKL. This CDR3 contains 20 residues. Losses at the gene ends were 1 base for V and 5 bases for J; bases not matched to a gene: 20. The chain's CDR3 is CASSQAPPSEVAGEHETQYF. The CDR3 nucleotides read TGCGCCAGCAGCCAAGCGCCCCCCTCTGAAGTAGCGGGAGAGCATGAGACCCAGTACTTC.